This T cell receptor beta chain was documented in a study of cytomegalovirus exposure and HLA in healthy donors. Study in general: Ancestry clustering placed roughly 86% of approximately 420 genotyped donors in the Caucasian-associated cluster.

PCR involved 60 Vbeta and 13 Jbeta primers. Libraries were prepared by immunoSEQ multiplex PCR; TCRdb keeps only in-frame clonotypes and omits some of them. The top ten hold around 2.5% of the sample, which has about 140,000 clones, around 82% seen once. Trimming took 4 bases from V and 10 from J; bases not matched to a gene: 5. This CDR3 is built from 13 residues. Germline V lookup: CDR1 SGHDT, CDR2 YYEEEE. Sequenced input: PBMCs. The chain uses TRBV5-6 and TRBJ1-6; 7 bases map to TRBD1. This clonotype was obtained from a middle-aged man in good health and CMV-seronegative. The CDR3 region is CASSTGVGSPLHF. CDR3 in DNA: TGTGCCAGCAGCACAGGGGTAGGCTCACCCCTCCACTTT.